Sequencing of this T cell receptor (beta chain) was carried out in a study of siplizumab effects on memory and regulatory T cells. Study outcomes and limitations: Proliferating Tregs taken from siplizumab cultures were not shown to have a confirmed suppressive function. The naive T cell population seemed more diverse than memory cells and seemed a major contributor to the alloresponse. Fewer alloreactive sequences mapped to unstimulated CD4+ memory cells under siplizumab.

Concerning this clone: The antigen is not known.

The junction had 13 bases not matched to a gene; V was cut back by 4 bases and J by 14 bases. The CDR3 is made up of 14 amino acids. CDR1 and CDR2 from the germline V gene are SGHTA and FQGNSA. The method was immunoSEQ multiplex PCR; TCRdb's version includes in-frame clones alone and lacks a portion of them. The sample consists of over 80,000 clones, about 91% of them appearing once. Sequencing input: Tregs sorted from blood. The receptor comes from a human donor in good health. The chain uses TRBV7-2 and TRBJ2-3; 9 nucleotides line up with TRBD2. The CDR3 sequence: CASSSLAGADVRYF. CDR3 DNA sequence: TGTGCCAGCAGCTCCTTAGCGGGAGCCGATGTTCGGTATTTT.